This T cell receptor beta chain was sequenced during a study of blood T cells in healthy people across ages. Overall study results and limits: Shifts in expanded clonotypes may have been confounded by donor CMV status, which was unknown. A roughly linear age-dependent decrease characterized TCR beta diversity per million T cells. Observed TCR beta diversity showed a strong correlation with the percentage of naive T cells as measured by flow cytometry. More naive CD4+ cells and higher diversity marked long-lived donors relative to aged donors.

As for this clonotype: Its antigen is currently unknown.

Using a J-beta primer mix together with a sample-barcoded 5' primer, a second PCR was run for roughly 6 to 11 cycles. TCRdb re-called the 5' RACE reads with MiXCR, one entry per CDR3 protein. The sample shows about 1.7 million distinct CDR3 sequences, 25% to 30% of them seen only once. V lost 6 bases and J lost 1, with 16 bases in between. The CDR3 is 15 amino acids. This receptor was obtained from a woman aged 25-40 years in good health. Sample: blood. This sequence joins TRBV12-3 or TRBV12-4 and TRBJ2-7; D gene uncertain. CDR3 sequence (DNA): TGTGCCAGCAGCTCTCGGCAGGCCGCGTCCTACGAGCAGTACTTC. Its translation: CASSSRQAASYEQYF.